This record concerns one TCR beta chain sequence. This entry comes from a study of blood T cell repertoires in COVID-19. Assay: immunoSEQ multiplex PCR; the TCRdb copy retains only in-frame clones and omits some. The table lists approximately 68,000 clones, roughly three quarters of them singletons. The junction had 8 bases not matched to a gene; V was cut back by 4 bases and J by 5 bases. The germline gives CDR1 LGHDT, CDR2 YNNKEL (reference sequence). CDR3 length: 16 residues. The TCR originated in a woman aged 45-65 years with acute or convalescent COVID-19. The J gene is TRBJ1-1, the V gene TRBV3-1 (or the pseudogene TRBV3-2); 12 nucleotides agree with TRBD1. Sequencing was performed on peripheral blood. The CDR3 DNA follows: TGTGCCAGCAGCCCGGGACAGGGGGCGTTCGTAACTGAAGCTTTCTTT. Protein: CASSPGQGAFVTEAFF.